The subject of this entry is one TCR beta chain. These data are taken from a study of blood T cell repertoires in COVID-19. Study information: Samples of COVID-19 (acute and convalescent) were obtained from the United States, Italy and Spain. Nucleic acid was either cDNA or gDNA, and it came from T cells, B-cell-depleted T cells, or PBMCs.

Germline V gene data show CDR1 as SGHRS and CDR2 as YFSETQ. Losses at the gene ends were 2 bases for V and 6 bases for J; bases not matched to a gene: 4. The CDR3 is made up of 15 amino acids. Source study methods: Estimated nucleated cell counts came from reference gene primer amplification. The table came from immunoSEQ multiplex PCR; TCRdb's copy has only in-frame clones and leaves some out. For V, J and clone size, that table is used; D and trimming come from the DNA. The table has 200,000 to 250,000 clones, roughly 79% seen once. Input material: peripheral blood. The chain employs TRBV5-1 and TRBJ2-3, with 12 bases aligning to TRBD2. This TCR was sampled from a woman aged 80 or older with acute or convalescent COVID-19. CDR3 residues: CASSLLAGGADTQYF. Written as DNA, the CDR3 is TGCGCCAGCAGCTTACTAGCGGGGGGAGCGGATACGCAGTATTTT.